This TCR beta chain was recorded in a study of chemoradiotherapy in HPV16-positive cancers. This CDR3 spans 19 amino acids. This table comes from immunoSEQ multiplex PCR, and its TCRdb copy is limited to in-frame clones, with some not included. The table includes some 930 clones, less than 90% detected once. For this clone: Its matching antigen is unknown.

Repertoires were sampled repeatedly during chemoradiotherapy. Findings of the study overall: Better recurrence-free survival went with HPV-responsive T-cell expansion in HPV16-positive patients. The functional HPV-specific definition rests on just a couple of HPV16-positive patients.

Specimen: tumor tissue, collected from a patient who underwent chemoradiotherapy. The chain uses TRBV21-1 and TRBJ2-7; the table's D call, TRBD2, has no DNA check behind it. TRBV21-1 is assigned pseudogene status. The source of this sequence is a human donor with HPV-associated anogenital cancer. CDR3 bases: TGTGCCAGCAGCAACGGGTTGGGTTTACTTGGGGGAGGCGGCTACGAGCAGTACTTC. Protein: CASSNGLGLLGGGGYEQYF.